These T cell receptor beta chains were read from a single sample in a study of patients and donors after allogeneic stem cell transplantation. Via MiXCR, TCRdb re-called the RT-PCR reads, giving one row per CDR3 protein. Among approximately 430,000 distinct CDR3 sequences, approximately 16% were seen once, and the ten largest hold just over 7%. Sequenced sample: blood, either unsorted or a sorted T cell fraction (not recorded which). The receptors derive from a human donor who was either an allogeneic HSCT recipient or a stem cell or donor lymphocyte infusion donor (not recorded which). It is not recorded whose cells these are; they may come from a transplant donor. The CDR3 runs from the conserved cysteine through the conserved F or W. A D gene is named only where the DNA matches it firmly. Rows give clone size only sometimes, using once, few, many, or a class for an expanded clone.

clone_size	v_call	j_call	d_call	cdr3_nt	cdr3_aa
.	TRBV7-2	TRBJ1-5	TRBD1	TGTGCCAGCAGCATTACAGGGGGCAGTCAGCCCCAGCATTTT	CASSITGGSQPQHF
.	TRBV12-3/TRBV12-4	TRBJ1-1	.	TGTGCCAGCAGCGTCCTAACAAACACTGAAGCTTTCTTT	CASSVLTNTEAFF
.	TRBV24-1	TRBJ2-3	TRBD2	TGTGCCACCAGTGAGCCGGGACTAGCGGGAGGCGCAGATACGCAGTATTTT	CATSEPGLAGGADTQYF
.	TRBV28	TRBJ2-3	.	TGTGCCACCACCCGTCTATCGGCCGGCACAGATACGCAGTATTTT	CATTRLSAGTDTQYF
many	TRBV5-1	TRBJ2-2	TRBD1	TGCGCCAGCAGCCCCGGGACAGGGTCGAACACCGGGGAGCTGTTTTTT	CASSPGTGSNTGELFF
.	TRBV11-2	TRBJ1-5	.	TGTGCCAGCAGCTTAGATTGGAGGGACCAGCCCCAGCATTTT	CASSLDWRDQPQHF
.	TRBV6-5	TRBJ1-1	.	TGTGCCAGCAGTTACTGGAACAGCAGAGGTGAAGCTTTCTTT	CASSYWNSRGEAFF
few	TRBV11-3	TRBJ2-5	TRBD2	TGTGCCAGCAGCTTAAGAGTTGCGGGGGAAGAGACCCAGTACTTC	CASSLRVAGEETQYF
few	TRBV4-2	TRBJ2-4	.	TGTGCCAGCAGCCAAGTTGGGCAGGCCTTAGCCAAAAACATTCAGTACTTC	CASSQVGQALAKNIQYF
many	TRBV5-1	TRBJ1-1	.	TGCGCCAGCAGCTTGGGAGGGAAGATGAACACTGAAGCTTTCTTT	CASSLGGKMNTEAFF
.	TRBV3-1	TRBJ1-2	.	TGTGCCAGCAGCCAGGTGCGTACAGGTGGCTACACCTTC	CASSQVRTGGYTF
few	TRBV4-2	TRBJ2-1	.	TGTGCCAGCAGCCAAGCCCGGACAGTGTCCTACAATGAGCAGTTCTTC	CASSQARTVSYNEQFF
.	TRBV2	TRBJ1-1	TRBD1	TGTGCCAGCAATATAGGGGGCTCCGGTGAAGCTTTCTTT	CASNIGGSGEAFF
.	TRBV5-1	TRBJ2-2	TRBD1	TGCGCCAGCAGCAACCAGGGGGTCACCGGGGAGCTGTTTTTT	CASSNQGVTGELFF
.	TRBV12-3/TRBV12-4	TRBJ2-5	TRBD1	TGTGCCAGCAGTTTACCCCTGACAGGGCACTCGGAGACCCAGTACTTC	CASSLPLTGHSETQYF
.	TRBV12-3/TRBV12-4	TRBJ2-7	TRBD2	TGTGCCAGCAGCCAGGGTCCGGGACTAGGAACCGAGCAGTACTTC	CASSQGPGLGTEQYF
.	TRBV12-3/TRBV12-4	TRBJ1-2	.	TGTGCCAGCAGTCCGTCGACAGATACTAACTATGGCTACACCTTC	CASSPSTDTNYGYTF
few	TRBV7-3	TRBJ1-6	.	TGTGCCAGCAGCTTAACGCGTCAGGGCAAGAATTCACCCCTCCACTTT	CASSLTRQGKNSPLHF
.	TRBV12-3/TRBV12-4	TRBJ2-1	TRBD2	TGTGCCAGCAGCCCAATAGCGGGAGGGCCGGTGAATGAGCAGTTCTTC	CASSPIAGGPVNEQFF
.	TRBV6-1	TRBJ1-1	.	TGTGCCAGCAAAGGAAATGGGGCCACTGAAGCTTTCTTT	CASKGNGATEAFF
.	TRBV5-1	TRBJ2-7	.	TGCGCCAGCAGACCGGACAGTCGACCCTACGAGCAGTACTTC	CASRPDSRPYEQYF
many	TRBV12-3/TRBV12-4	TRBJ1-6	TRBD1	TGTGCCAGCAGTCCTTACACGGGGACAGGGAATTCACCCCTCCACTTT	CASSPYTGTGNSPLHF
.	TRBV2	TRBJ2-2	TRBD1	TGTGCCAGCACCTCAATGGGGACAGGGCCATTTCTCGCGAACACCGGGGAGCTGTTTTTT	CASTSMGTGPFLANTGELFF
few	TRBV29-1	TRBJ1-4	.	TGCAGCGTACGCCTCTTGGGGGATGGCGAAAAACTGTTTTTT	CSVRLLGDGEKLFF
.	TRBV11-3	TRBJ2-1	TRBD1	TGTGCCAGCAGCTACTGGGGACAGGGGACCTACAATGAGCAGTTCTTC	CASSYWGQGTYNEQFF
many	TRBV28	TRBJ2-1	.	TGTGCCAGCATTAGGGCAGGGAGCTACAATGAGCAGTTCTTC	CASIRAGSYNEQFF
.	TRBV20-1	TRBJ2-7	TRBD2	TGCAGTGCTGCGCGCGGGACTAGCGGGCCACCCTACGAGCAGTACTTC	CSAARGTSGPPYEQYF
few	TRBV9	TRBJ2-3	.	TGTGCCAGCAGCGTAGGACGGAGTAGGGATACGCAGTATTTT	CASSVGRSRDTQYF
few	TRBV11-3	TRBJ1-2	TRBD1	TGTGCCAGCAGCTTAGATTCCCCCACTGGACAGGAATATGGCTACACCTTC	CASSLDSPTGQEYGYTF
.	TRBV29-1	TRBJ2-3	TRBD1	TGCAGCGTTAACCCGACAGGGGGAAGAACAGATACGCAGTATTTT	CSVNPTGGRTDTQYF
.	TRBV27	TRBJ2-6	TRBD1	TGTGCCACCAGGGGGACACCGGATAATTCTGGGGCCAACGTCCTGACTTTC	CATRGTPDNSGANVLTF
.	TRBV20-1	TRBJ2-1	.	TGCAGTGCTAGATGGAGGGGGGGATACAATGAGCAGTTCTTC	CSARWRGGYNEQFF
.	TRBV20-1	TRBJ1-1	.	TGCAGTGCTAGAGATCTAGAGTTCGGTCGCACTGAAGCTTTCTTT	CSARDLEFGRTEAFF
few	TRBV20-1	TRBJ2-3	TRBD2	TGCAGTGCTATCGGGAGGGGAAATACAGATACGCAGTATTTT	CSAIGRGNTDTQYF
.	TRBV29-1	TRBJ2-1	TRBD1	TGCAGCGTTGACGAGGACAGGGTGCCCTACAATGAGCAGTTCTTC	CSVDEDRVPYNEQFF
.	TRBV30	TRBJ2-1	.	TGTGCCTGGAGTGTTGGGGGGCGCGAGCAGTTCTTC	CAWSVGGREQFF
few	TRBV6-2/TRBV6-3	TRBJ2-1	.	TGTGCCAGCAGTTACGCAGGGCTGGAGTCCTACAATGAGCAGTTCTTC	CASSYAGLESYNEQFF
many	TRBV12-3/TRBV12-4	TRBJ2-1	.	TGTGCCAGCAGACCAAGTAACAATGAGCAGTTCTTC	CASRPSNNEQFF
.	TRBV20-1	TRBJ2-3	.	TGCAGTGCCGTGAGGGCTGGGAGCACAGATACGCAGTATTTT	CSAVRAGSTDTQYF
.	TRBV12-3/TRBV12-4	TRBJ1-2	.	TGTGCCAGCAGCTGGGCCTCGGGAGGCTATGGCTACACCTTC	CASSWASGGYGYTF
few	TRBV5-1	TRBJ2-1	TRBD2	TGCGCCAGCAGCTACGGACTAGGCGGTTTCGATGAGCAGTTCTTC	CASSYGLGGFDEQFF
few	TRBV6-2/TRBV6-3	TRBJ2-3	.	TGTGCCAGCAGCTATGGACCAACAGATACGCAGTATTTT	CASSYGPTDTQYF